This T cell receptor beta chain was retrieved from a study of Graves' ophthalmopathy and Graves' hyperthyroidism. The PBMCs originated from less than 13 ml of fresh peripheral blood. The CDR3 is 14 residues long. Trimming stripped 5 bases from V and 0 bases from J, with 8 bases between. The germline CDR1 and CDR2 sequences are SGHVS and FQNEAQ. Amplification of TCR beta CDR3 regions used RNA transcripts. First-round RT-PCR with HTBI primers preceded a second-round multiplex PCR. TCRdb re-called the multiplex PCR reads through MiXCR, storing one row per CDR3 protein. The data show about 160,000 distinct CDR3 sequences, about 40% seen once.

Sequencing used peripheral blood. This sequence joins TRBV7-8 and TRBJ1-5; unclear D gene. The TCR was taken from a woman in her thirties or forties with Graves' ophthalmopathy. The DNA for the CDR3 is TGTGCCAGCAGCAGAGACTATAGCAATCAGCCCCAGCATTTT. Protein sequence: CASSRDYSNQPQHF.